The 29 T cell receptor beta chains listed next were all sequenced from one sample in a study of CD8 T cells in ankylosing spondylitis. TCRdb redid the calling of the 5' RACE reads with MiXCR, one entry per CDR3 protein. The data contain 130,000 or so distinct CDR3 sequences, approximately 10% of them seen just once; the ten biggest clones take up around 4.1%. Sequencing was performed on blood, either unsorted or a sorted T cell fraction (not recorded which). The receptors here all came from a female donor with ankylosing spondylitis or in good health (not recorded which).

Concerning this clonotype: A much more abundant neighbour one base away suggests this may be a read error. This chain links TRBV7-2 with TRBJ2-7; 9 bases fit TRBD2. Germline values: CDR1 SGHTA, CDR2 FQGNSA. The CDR3 is made up of 14 amino acids. CDR3 loop: CASRLGGRAYEQYF. The CDR3, as DNA: TGTGCCAGCCGCTTAGGCGGGAGGGCCTACGAGCAGTACTTC.

This clonotype was counted at least ten times. This chain uses TRBV20-1 with TRBJ2-1, with a tentative D call TRBD2 (5 bases). Looked up from germline, CDR1 is DFQATT and CDR2 is SNEGSKA (reference sequence). This CDR3 contains 15 residues. V lost 5 bases and J 4 bases, leaving 18 bases between the germline ends. This CDR3 is CSAASGGQQYNEQFF. The CDR3, as DNA: TGCAGTGCTGCCAGCGGAGGCCAACAGTACAATGAGCAGTTCTTC.

This clonotype was picked up many times. This chain connects TRBV20-1 to TRBJ2-1; D call uncertain. V was trimmed by 4 bases and J by 3 bases, leaving 10 bases between them. The CDR3 loop spans 13 amino acids. Germline lookup yields CDR1 DFQATT and CDR2 SNEGSKA (reference sequence). DNA of the CDR3: TGCAGTGCTATAGGCGTCCACTACAATGAGCAGTTCTTC. This translates into CSAIGVHYNEQFF.

This clonotype was recorded many times. J is TRBJ1-5 and V is TRBV5-4; no reliable D call. The CDR3 is made up of 14 amino acids. Germline V gene data show CDR1 as SGHNT and CDR2 as YYREEE (reference sequence). V was trimmed by 2 bases and J by 7 bases, leaving 13 bases between them. The CDR3 sequence: CASSFGLNDQPQHF. CDR3 nucleotides: TGTGCCAGCAGCTTCGGACTCAATGACCAGCCCCAGCATTTT.

This clonotype was counted ten times or more. J is TRBJ1-4 and V is TRBV10-3; D might be TRBD1 (5 bases). V lost 3 bases, J lost 7 bases, and 12 bases lay in between. The germline gives CDR1 ENHRY, CDR2 SYGVKD. CDR3 length: 14 residues. CDR3 nucleotide sequence: TGTGCCATCAGTGACCGGCAGGGCGGTGAAAAACTGTTTTTT. It is translated as CAISDRQGGEKLFF.

This clonotype was observed at least ten times. The CDR3: CASSLSERNTIYF. CDR3 DNA sequence: TGCGCCAGCAGCTTATCCGAGAGGAACACCATATATTTT. The chain employs TRBV5-1 and TRBJ1-3; unclear D gene. The V gene lost 2 bases and the J gene lost 7 bases, with 10 bases spanning the gap. The CDR3 length is 13 residues. The germline gives CDR1 SGHRS, CDR2 YFSETQ.

This clonotype was found a few times. The chain has TRBV11-1 and TRBJ1-1; 8 bases align to TRBD1. The V and J ends lost 3 bases and 5 bases, in that order; junction bases with no gene match: 20. Germline lookup yields CDR1 SGHAT and CDR2 FQDESV (reference sequence). This CDR3 comprises 19 residues. The CDR3 DNA follows: TGTGCCAGCAGCTTCGGCCGACTGTCAGGATCGGACAGGGCGACTGAAGCTTTCTTT. This gives the protein CASSFGRLSGSDRATEAFF.

This clonotype was seen ten or more times. The V call is TRBV7-9, the J call TRBJ1-1; D might be TRBD1 (5 bases). Trimming shortened V by 5 bases and J by 1 base, and 11 bases separated the two germline ends. Per germline, CDR1 SEHNR and CDR2 FQNEAQ (reference sequence). The CDR3 is 14 amino acids. The DNA of the CDR3 is TGTGCCAGCAGCCGGAATACAGGGAACACTGAAGCTTTCTTT. Protein sequence: CASSRNTGNTEAFF.

This clonotype has a handful of counts. The CDR3 region is CASSLIAGGNQPQHF. CDR3 DNA: TGTGCCAGCAGCTTAATAGCGGGGGGGAATCAGCCCCAGCATTTT. The V call is TRBV7-2, the J call TRBJ1-5, with D tentatively TRBD1 (5 bases). From germline, CDR1 is SGHTA and CDR2 FQGNSA. V was trimmed by 2 bases and J by 4 bases, leaving 12 bases between them. The CDR3 runs to 15 residues.

This clonotype was counted at least ten times. The chain couples TRBV11-2 to TRBJ2-1; 12 bases line up with TRBD2. Germline trimming cut 5 bases from V and 4 bases from J; bases unmatched to any gene: 6. The CDR3 runs to 16 residues. Germline V gene data show CDR1 as SGHAT and CDR2 as FQNNGV. Here the CDR3 reads CASSPRLAGVYNEQFF. The CDR3 nucleotides are TGTGCCAGCAGCCCGAGACTAGCGGGAGTATACAATGAGCAGTTCTTC.

Ten or more counts support this clonotype. V usage is TRBV12-3 or TRBV12-4 and J usage is TRBJ2-1; 10 bases fit TRBD2. The V and J ends lost 8 bases and 6 bases, in that order; junction bases with no gene match: 7. This CDR3 has 14 amino acids. CDR3 DNA: TGTGCCAGCTCTCCGGTAGCGGGAGGCAATGAGCAGTTCTTC. This translates into CASSPVAGGNEQFF.

This clonotype was picked up many times. This chain connects TRBV12-3 or TRBV12-4 to TRBJ1-5; D ambiguous. V gave up 5 bases and J gave up 7 bases, with 9 bases separating them. The CDR3 loop spans 12 amino acids. The CDR3 is CASSPQNQPQHF. The CDR3 DNA follows: TGTGCCAGCAGTCCACAAAACCAGCCCCAGCATTTT.

The chain joins TRBV5-1 to TRBJ1-1; 8 nucleotides align to TRBD1. Germline CDR1 and CDR2: SGHRS and YFSETQ. The V segment lost 2 bases and the J segment 1 base; nucleotides outside the gene matches: 4. The CDR3 has 15 amino acids. In DNA, the CDR3 is TGCGCCAGCAGCTTCTGGACAGGGCCGAACACTGAAGCTTTCTTT. Translation gives CASSFWTGPNTEAFF.

This clonotype appeared a few times. The chain employs TRBV4-1 and TRBJ2-1; 12 bases map to TRBD2. V shed 3 bases, J shed 8 bases, and the junction held 2 bases outside the gene matches. Germline V gene data show CDR1 as MGHRA and CDR2 as YSYEKL. The CDR3 extends over 14 amino acids. CDR3 nucleotides: TGCGCCAGCAGCCACAGGACTAGCGGGGATGAGCAGTTCTTC. Protein product: CASSHRTSGDEQFF.

This clonotype was found many times. The V call is TRBV29-1, the J call TRBJ2-5; TRBD2 matches 14 bases. Germline values: CDR1 SQVTM, CDR2 ANQGSEA. Germline trimming cut 7 bases from V and 4 bases from J; bases unmatched to any gene: 11. This CDR3 has 16 residues. This CDR3 is CSAHGTSGSVVETQYF. CDR3 DNA sequence: TGCAGCGCTCACGGGACTAGCGGGAGCGTTGTAGAGACCCAGTACTTC.

At least ten counts were recorded for this clonotype. This could be a read error, since a much larger clone is one nucleotide away. The chain employs TRBV5-1 and TRBJ2-5, with 10 bases lining up with TRBD1. The germline V gene encodes CDR1 SGHRS and CDR2 YFSETQ. The CDR3 sequence is 14 residues long. The CDR3 coding sequence is TGCGTCAGCAGCTTCGGGACAGGGGAAGAGACCCAGTACTTC. It yields the protein CVSSFGTGEETQYF.

The chain links TRBV28 to TRBJ2-7, with D perhaps given as TRBD1 or TRBD2 (6 bases each). Germline CDR1 is MDHEN and CDR2 is SYDVKM. Trimming pared 7 bases from V and 1 base from J, leaving 11 bases between. The CDR3 totals 13 residues. The CDR3 nucleotides read TGTGCCAGCAAATGGGGGGCGTCCTACGAGCAGTACTTC. This translates into CASKWGASYEQYF.

In this sample, this clonotype turned up many times. The chain recombines TRBV20-1 with TRBJ2-2; TRBD1 might be the D (7 bases). The CDR3 loop spans 16 amino acids. Germline CDR1 and CDR2: DFQATT and SNEGSKA (reference sequence). The V gene lost 1 base and the J gene lost 1 base, with 13 bases spanning the gap. CDR3 loop: CSARGRGRENTGELFF. As DNA, the CDR3 is TGCAGTGCTAGAGGGAGGGGGCGGGAGAACACCGGGGAGCTGTTTTTT.

The table lists this clonotype with many counts. J is TRBJ2-1 and V is TRBV12-3 or TRBV12-4, with 8 bases fitting TRBD2. The CDR3 consists of 14 residues. The V gene end was trimmed by 2 bases and the J gene end by 9 bases; junction bases not matched to a gene: 6. The CDR3 reads CASSLRSGSPEQFF. Here the CDR3 DNA reads TGTGCCAGCAGTTTAAGAAGCGGGAGCCCTGAGCAGTTCTTC.

This clonotype was seen at least ten times. The chain recombines TRBV5-1 with TRBJ2-1, with D possibly being TRBD2 (6 bases). V lost 6 bases and J lost 0, with 22 bases in between. This CDR3 spans 18 amino acids. Per the germline V gene, CDR1 is SGHRS and CDR2 is YFSETQ. The CDR3 loop reads CASTARGTSESSYNEQFF. CDR3 nucleotides: TGCGCCAGCACGGCACGCGGGACTTCCGAGAGCTCCTACAATGAGCAGTTCTTC.

This clonotype was seen repeatedly, ten times or more. This chain connects TRBV19 to TRBJ1-2; D perhaps matches TRBD1 (5 bases). Germline values: CDR1 LNHDA, CDR2 SQIVND (reference sequence). CDR3 length equals 14 residues. Trimming left V 7 bases short and J 3 bases short, with 15 bases between. This CDR3 is CASTRLGVDYGYTF. The DNA of the CDR3 is TGTGCCAGTACCCGTTTAGGGGTGGACTATGGCTACACCTTC.

J is TRBJ2-7 and V is TRBV20-1, with D perhaps matching TRBD2 (6 bases). The CDR3 length is 12 residues. Germline lookup yields CDR1 DFQATT and CDR2 SNEGSKA (reference sequence). V was clipped by 3 bases and J by 2 bases, with 8 bases between them. For the CDR3, the DNA is TGCAGTGCTAGGCGGGGAGCCTACGAGCAGTACTTC. Its protein is CSARRGAYEQYF.

This clonotype was counted ten times or more. The chain combines TRBV5-1 with TRBJ2-1; 7 nucleotides match TRBD1. V dropped 4 bases and J dropped 2; count of bases not matched to a gene: 12. CDR3 size: 17 residues. Germline V gene lookup returns CDR1 SGHRS and CDR2 YFSETQ. The CDR3 nucleotides read TGCGCCAGCAGCCCCGGTACCACAGGGGTGGCCTACAATGAGCAGTTCTTC. It specifies CASSPGTTGVAYNEQFF.

This clonotype was observed many times. As DNA, the CDR3 is TGCGCCAGCAGCGAGACAGGGGCTGGAAACACCATATATTTT. Its protein product is CASSETGAGNTIYF. The chain couples TRBV4-1 to TRBJ1-3; TRBD1 matches at 8 bases. CDR1 and CDR2 (germline): MGHRA, YSYEKL. The CDR3 sequence is 14 residues long. The junction had 2 bases not matched to a gene; V was cut back by 5 bases and J by 2 bases.

A note on this clonotype: A read error may explain this, as a much larger clone is one base away. V gene TRBV28 combines with J gene TRBJ1-5; the D gene is possibly TRBD1 (5 bases). This CDR3 comprises 15 residues. Germline CDR1 reads MDHEN; CDR2 reads SYDVKM. The CDR3 DNA reads TGTACCAGCAGTTTAGGGCAGGGAATCAATCAGCCCCAGCATTTT. Translating it yields CTSSLGQGINQPQHF.

This clonotype occurred many times. The chain has TRBV28 and TRBJ1-1; D gene ambiguous. Germline CDR1 reads MDHEN; CDR2 reads SYDVKM. Trimming took 5 bases from V and 6 from J, leaving 10 bases between them. This CDR3 spans 12 amino acids. In nucleotides, the CDR3 is TGTGCCAGCAGTGACCAAGAACCTGAAGCTTTCTTT. It encodes CASSDQEPEAFF. The full variable domain, with the rest looked up from reference TRBV28 and TRBJ1-1, is DVKVTQSSRYLVKRTGEKVFLECVQDMDHENMFWYRQDPGLGLRLIYFSYDVKMKEKGDIPEGYSVSREKKERFSLILESASTNQTSMYLCASSDQEPEAFFGQGTRLTVV.

This clonotype came up many times. The chain is built from TRBV12-3 or TRBV12-4 and TRBJ2-6, with D unclear. Deletions cut 1 base from V and 0 bases from J, with 4 bases between. This CDR3 has 15 residues. CDR3 sequence reads: CASSLGNSGANVLTF. The CDR3 DNA is TGTGCCAGCAGTTTAGGCAACTCTGGGGCCAACGTCCTGACTTTC.

This clonotype occurred many times. The chain has TRBV7-6 and TRBJ1-6; D ambiguous. Trimming cost V 5 bases and J 8 bases, with 7 bases left between them. Germline-derived CDR1 and CDR2 are SGHVS and FNYEAQ. The length of the CDR3 is 12 residues. The CDR3 loop reads CASSGGDSPLHF. CDR3 sequence (DNA): TGTGCCAGCAGCGGAGGCGATTCACCCCTCCACTTT.

In its sample, this clonotype was seen many times. This chain uses TRBV12-3 or TRBV12-4 with TRBJ2-3, with a tentative D call TRBD1 (6 bases). The CDR3 extends over 14 amino acids. Trimming removed 8 bases from V and 6 bases from J, with 18 bases in between. CDR3 protein: CASRVAGVIDTQYF. The CDR3 DNA reads TGTGCCAGCCGTGTTGCAGGGGTTATTGATACGCAGTATTTT.